The present T cell receptor (beta chain) was sequenced within a study of blood T cell repertoires in COVID-19. Study at large: T cells, B-cell-depleted T cells, or PBMCs provided the cDNA or gDNA that served as material.

Individuals drawn from about 26 US areas were roughly 18 to 100 years old. Under the authors' procedure: Estimation of nucleated cell counts was performed using reference gene primer amplification. TCRdb keeps only in-frame clones here, not all; method: immunoSEQ multiplex PCR. V and J calls and clone size come straight from that table; D and trimming were deduced from the DNA. The sample yields approximately 490,000 clones, approximately 86% seen once. In this sample, this clone turned up a few times. Source material: PBMCs or T cells enriched from blood (not recorded which). The receptor was derived from a woman aged 18-35 years who had recovered from COVID-19.

Written as DNA, the CDR3 is TGCGCCAGCAGTTATTTAAAGGGGTCCTACAATCAGCCCCAGCATTTT. As protein: CASSYLKGSYNQPQHF. The rearrangement links TRBV5-1 to TRBJ1-5, with D perhaps matching TRBD1 (5 bases). Deletions cut 5 bases from V and 3 bases from J, with 18 bases between. CDR3 length equals 16 residues. Germline CDR1 SGHRS, CDR2 YFSETQ.